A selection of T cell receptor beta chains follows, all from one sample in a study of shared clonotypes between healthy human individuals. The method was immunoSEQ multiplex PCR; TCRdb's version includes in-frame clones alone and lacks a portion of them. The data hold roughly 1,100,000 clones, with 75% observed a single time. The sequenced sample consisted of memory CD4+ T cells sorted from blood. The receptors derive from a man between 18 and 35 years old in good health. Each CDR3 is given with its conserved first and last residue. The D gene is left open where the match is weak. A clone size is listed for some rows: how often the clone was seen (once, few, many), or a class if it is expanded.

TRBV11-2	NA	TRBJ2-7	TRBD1	TGTGCCAGCAGCGCTAGGACAGGCCCCTACGAGCAGTACTTC	CASSARTGPYEQYF
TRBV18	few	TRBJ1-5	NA	TGTGCCAGCTCATCAAATCTCAGGGGAGCGGGCAATCAGCCCCAGCATTTT	CASSSNLRGAGNQPQHF
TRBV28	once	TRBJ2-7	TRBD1	TGTGCCAGCAGTTCCGGACAGGGCAAAAGGTACGAGCAGTACTTC	CASSSGQGKRYEQYF
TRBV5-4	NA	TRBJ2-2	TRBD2	TGTGCCAGCAGCTTGGGCGGGGGGTCGACCGGGGAGCTGTTTTTT	CASSLGGGSTGELFF
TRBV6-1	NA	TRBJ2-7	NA	TGTGCCAGCAGTGAAATAGACACAATAGAGCAGTACTTC	CASSEIDTIEQYF
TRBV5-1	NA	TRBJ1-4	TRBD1	TGCGCCAGCAGGCAGAACTGGGGGACAGGGGAAAAACTGTTTTTT	CASRQNWGTGEKLFF
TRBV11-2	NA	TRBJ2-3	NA	TGTGCCAGCAGTGTTTATACGCAGTATTTT	CASSVYTQYF
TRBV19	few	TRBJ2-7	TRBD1	TGTGCCAGTAGTACCCACAGGGGGCATTACGAGCAGTACTTC	CASSTHRGHYEQYF
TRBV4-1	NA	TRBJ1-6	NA	TGCGCCAGCAGCCACGAGAGACCGGGCCCCCTCCACTTT	CASSHERPGPLHF
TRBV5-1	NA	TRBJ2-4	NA	TGCGCCAGCAGCCGTTCGGGGTATTTAGCCAAAAACATTCAGTACTTC	CASSRSGYLAKNIQYF
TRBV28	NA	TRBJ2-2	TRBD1	TGTGCCAGCAGTTGGGGACAGGCCACCGGGGAGCTGTTTTTT	CASSWGQATGELFF
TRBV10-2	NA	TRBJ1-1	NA	TGCGCCAGCAGGGTCGGAGCTGAAGCTTTCTTT	CASRVGAEAFF
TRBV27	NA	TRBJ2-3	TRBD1	TGTGCCAGCAGTTTCCAAGGCCCGCCGACAGGGGCGGCAGATACGCAGTATTTT	CASSFQGPPTGAADTQYF
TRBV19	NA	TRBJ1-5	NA	TGTGCCAGTACTGTTCAGGGGAGCAATCAGCCCCAGCATTTT	CASTVQGSNQPQHF
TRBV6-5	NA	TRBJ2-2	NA	TGTGCCAGCAGACAAGGGGGTCCACGGGCCGGGGAGCTGTTTTTT	CASRQGGPRAGELFF
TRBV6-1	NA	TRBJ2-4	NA	TGTGCCAGCAGTGAAGGGGGGTTCGGCAAAAACATTCAGTACTTC	CASSEGGFGKNIQYF
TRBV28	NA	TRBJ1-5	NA	TGTGCCAGCAGCCCTGAGGGGAGGGGTAGCAATCAGCCCCAGCATTTT	CASSPEGRGSNQPQHF
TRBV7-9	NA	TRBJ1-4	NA	TGTGCCAGCACGAACAGGGCAGAAGAAAAACTGTTTTTT	CASTNRAEEKLFF
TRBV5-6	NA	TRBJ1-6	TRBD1	TGTGCCAGCAGCTTGGGGTCAGGGGGTTATAATTCACCCCTCCACTTT	CASSLGSGGYNSPLHF
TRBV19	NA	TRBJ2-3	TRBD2	TGTGCCAGTAGCCAGACTAGCGGGAGTACAGATACGCAGTATTTT	CASSQTSGSTDTQYF
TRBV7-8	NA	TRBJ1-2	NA	TGTGCCAGCAGCTTAGGGGCAGGCTATGGCTACACCTTC	CASSLGAGYGYTF
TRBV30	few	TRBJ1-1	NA	TGTGCCTGGAGTGCATCGGGGTCCACTGAAGCTTTCTTT	CAWSASGSTEAFF
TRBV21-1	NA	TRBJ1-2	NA	TGTGCCAGCAGCAAGGGAAGTGGTGGCTACACCTTC	CASSKGSGGYTF
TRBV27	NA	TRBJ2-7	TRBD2	TGTGCCAGCAGTTTAGGTGGGACTAGCGGGGGGCGCTTGGAGCAGTACTTC	CASSLGGTSGGRLEQYF
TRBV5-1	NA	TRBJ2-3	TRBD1	TGCGCCAGCAGCGCCCTAGACAGGGGAGATACGCAGTATTTT	CASSALDRGDTQYF
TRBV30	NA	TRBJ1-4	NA	TGTGCCTGGAGTGTACAAGAGGACCGCGGATATAATGAAAAACTGTTTTTT	CAWSVQEDRGYNEKLFF
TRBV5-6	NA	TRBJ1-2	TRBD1	TGTGCCAGCAGCTGGACAGGTTCATTGAGTGGCTACACCTTC	CASSWTGSLSGYTF
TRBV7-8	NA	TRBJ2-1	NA	TGTGCCAGCAGCATTATAAATGAGCAGTTCTTC	CASSIINEQFF
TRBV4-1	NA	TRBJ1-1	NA	TGCGCCAGCAGCCTGCCCGGGTACTCTGAAGCTTTCTTT	CASSLPGYSEAFF
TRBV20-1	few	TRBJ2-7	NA	TGCAGTGCTAGAGTGGGACAAGAGCAGTACTTC	CSARVGQEQYF
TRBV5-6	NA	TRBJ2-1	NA	TGTGCCAGCAGCTGGCGGGGCGACAATGAGCAGTTCTTC	CASSWRGDNEQFF
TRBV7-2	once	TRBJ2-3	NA	TGTGCCAGCAGCTTAGTTCGACTATATACGCAGTATTTT	CASSLVRLYTQYF